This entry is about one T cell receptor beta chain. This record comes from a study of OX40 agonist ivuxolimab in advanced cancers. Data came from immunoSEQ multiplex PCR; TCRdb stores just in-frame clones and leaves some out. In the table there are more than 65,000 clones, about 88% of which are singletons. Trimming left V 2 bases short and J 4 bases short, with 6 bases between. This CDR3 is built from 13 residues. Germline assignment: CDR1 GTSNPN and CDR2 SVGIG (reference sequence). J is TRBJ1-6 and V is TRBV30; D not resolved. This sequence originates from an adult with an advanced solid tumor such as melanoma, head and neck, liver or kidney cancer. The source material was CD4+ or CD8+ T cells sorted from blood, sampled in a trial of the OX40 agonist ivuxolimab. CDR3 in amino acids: CAWSRPYNSPLHF. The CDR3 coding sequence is TGTGCCTGGAGTCGGCCGTATAATTCACCCCTCCACTTT.